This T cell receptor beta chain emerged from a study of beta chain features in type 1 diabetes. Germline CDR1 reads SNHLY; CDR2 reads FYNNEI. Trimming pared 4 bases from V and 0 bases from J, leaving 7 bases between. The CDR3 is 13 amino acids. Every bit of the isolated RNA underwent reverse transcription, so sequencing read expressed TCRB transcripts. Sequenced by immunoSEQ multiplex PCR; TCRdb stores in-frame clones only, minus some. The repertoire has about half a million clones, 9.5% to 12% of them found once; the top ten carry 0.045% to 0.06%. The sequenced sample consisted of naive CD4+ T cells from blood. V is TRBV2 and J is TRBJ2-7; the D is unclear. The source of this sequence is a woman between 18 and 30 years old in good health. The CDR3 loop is CASSARPSYEQYF. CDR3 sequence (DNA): TGTGCCAGCAGTGCCCGCCCCTCCTACGAGCAGTACTTC.